Following are 11 T cell receptor beta chains from one sample sequenced in a study of Ad26.COV2.S vaccination and SARS-CoV-2 variants. Noted treatment: around 19 received Ad26.COV2.S at low or high dose, single or two shots; 5 received placebo; per-sample allocation not given. On day 63 after the first injection, vaccine and placebo recipients gave samples. Produced via immunoSEQ multiplex PCR; TCRdb's table is partial and in-frame only. Altogether over 450,000 clones are present, nearly 90% being singletons, with the ten largest covering around 1.8%. This sample comprised peripheral blood, obtained in a trial of Ad26.COV2.S vaccine versus placebo. All receptors derive from a person aged 18 to 59 who received the Ad26.COV2.S COVID-19 vaccine or a placebo.

In its sample, this clone was seen once. The chain recombines TRBV3-1 (or the pseudogene TRBV3-2) with TRBJ2-1; 8 positions match TRBD1. This CDR3 region has 16 residues. Trimming removed 0 bases from V and 6 bases from J; junction bases left unmatched: 7. The germline V gene has CDR1 LGHDT and CDR2 YNNKEL (reference sequence). CDR3 loop: CASSQDYRQGANEQFF. The CDR3, as DNA: TGTGCCAGCAGCCAAGATTACCGGCAGGGGGCCAATGAGCAGTTCTTC.

The chain uses TRBV3-1 (or the pseudogene TRBV3-2) and TRBJ1-1; unclear D gene. CDR1 and CDR2 from the germline V gene are LGHDT and YNNKEL (reference sequence). The CDR3 has 13 amino acids. With 1 base removed from V and 7 bases from J, the gap between germline ends came to 10 bases. CDR3 residues: CASSQVRAHEAFF. The CDR3 DNA follows: TGTGCCAGCAGCCAAGTGCGGGCTCATGAAGCTTTCTTT.

This clone has more than one count but fewer than ten. The genes are TRBV3-1 (or the pseudogene TRBV3-2) and TRBJ1-1; D not resolved. Between the trimmed V and J ends, which lost 0 bases and 0 bases, there was a span of 5 bases. The CDR3 runs to 14 residues. CDR1 LGHDT and CDR2 YNNKEL come from the germline V gene (reference sequence). The CDR3 loop is CASSQDILNTEAFF. CDR3 bases: TGTGCCAGCAGCCAAGATATCCTGAACACTGAAGCTTTCTTT.

This chain connects TRBV9 to TRBJ2-3; 8 nucleotides align to TRBD2. V lost 0 bases and J lost 2; bases outside the gene matches: 11. Germline CDR1 and CDR2: SGDLS and YYNGEE. This CDR3 has 18 residues. The CDR3 region has the DNA TGTGCCAGCAGCGTAGGGGCGGGGGTAGCGGGGAACACAGATACGCAGTATTTT. Its protein is CASSVGAGVAGNTDTQYF.

The chain combines TRBV7-6 with TRBJ2-2, with 7 nucleotides matching TRBD2. The CDR3 has 16 residues. The ends lost 0 bases at V and 6 bases at J; junction bases unmatched: 7. Germline lookup yields CDR1 SGHVS and CDR2 FNYEAQ. The chain's CDR3 is CASSLASGPLPGELFF. The DNA of the CDR3 is TGTGCCAGCAGCTTAGCTAGCGGGCCTCTTCCCGGGGAGCTGTTTTTT.

The chain carries TRBV5-1 and TRBJ2-3, with D maybe TRBD2 (5 bases). The CDR3 runs to 12 residues. Deletions cut 6 bases from V and 2 bases from J, with 7 bases between. Germline lookup yields CDR1 SGHRS and CDR2 YFSETQ. CDR3 residues: CASTGFTDTQYF. Here the CDR3 DNA reads TGCGCCAGCACGGGGTTCACAGATACGCAGTATTTT.

The rearrangement uses TRBV28 and TRBJ2-1; 9 bases are a match to TRBD1. V lost 4 bases to trimming and J lost 6 bases; unmatched junction nucleotides: 7. Germline V gives CDR1 MDHEN, CDR2 SYDVKM. The CDR3 runs 15 residues. CDR3 in DNA: TGTGCCAGCAGTTATGCCGGGACAGGGTCCAATGAGCAGTTCTTC. This encodes CASSYAGTGSNEQFF.

The chain has TRBV19 and TRBJ2-1; D gene unclear. V was clipped by 1 base and J by 9 bases, with 7 bases between them. CDR3 length: 12 amino acids. Germline CDR1 and CDR2: LNHDA and SQIVND (reference sequence). The CDR3 sequence: CASSIAGGEQFF. The CDR3 bases are TGTGCCAGTAGTATAGCGGGTGGTGAGCAGTTCTTC.

The chain has TRBV5-1 and TRBJ1-5; 7 positions match TRBD1. J lost 7 bases, V lost 4 bases, and 11 bases had no gene match. In germline, CDR1 is SGHRS, CDR2 YFSETQ. This CDR3 is built from 15 residues. Here the CDR3 DNA reads TGCGCCAGCAGCCCAACGACAGGGTCAGGACAGCCCCAGCATTTT. It codes for CASSPTTGSGQPQHF.

This chain uses TRBV5-4 with TRBJ1-2; D is unclear. Germline V gene lookup returns CDR1 SGHNT and CDR2 YYREEE (reference sequence). CDR3 length equals 15 residues. V dropped 5 bases and J dropped 7 bases, with 21 bases sitting between them. CDR3 loop: CASRPNTLGWAGYTF. CDR3 bases: TGTGCCAGCAGACCCAACACCCTAGGATGGGCTGGCTACACCTTC.

The CDR3 sequence: CSVDNTVNTEAFF. The CDR3 bases are TGCAGCGTTGATAACACGGTGAACACTGAAGCTTTCTTT. This chain uses TRBV29-1 with TRBJ1-1; D is unclear. The germline V and J ends were trimmed by 3 bases and 0 bases, with 8 bases remaining between them. Germline lookup yields CDR1 SQVTM and CDR2 ANQGSEA. The CDR3 runs to 13 residues.